These 14 T cell receptor beta chains originate from one sample sequenced in a study of OX40 agonist ivuxolimab in advanced cancers. Method: immunoSEQ multiplex PCR; TCRdb's copy keeps in-frame clones and lacks some. The repertoire includes 55,000 to 60,000 clones, 65% to 85% of them detected once, and 0.5% to 0.7% sits in the top ten. Sequenced here: CD4+ or CD8+ T cells sorted from blood, sampled in a trial of the OX40 agonist ivuxolimab. These receptors came from an adult with an advanced solid tumor such as melanoma, head and neck, liver or kidney cancer.

The chain recombines TRBV28 with TRBJ2-7, with 8 positions matching TRBD2. The junction had 11 bases not matched to a gene; V was cut back by 6 bases and J by 1 base. Germline V lookup: CDR1 MDHEN, CDR2 SYDVKM. The CDR3 totals 16 residues. The CDR3 bases are TGTGCCAGCAGCCTCAAACTAGCGGAGTTATCCTACGAGCAGTACTTC. Amino acids: CASSLKLAELSYEQYF.

This sequence joins TRBV6-5 and TRBJ1-2, with 9 positions matching TRBD1. CDR1 is MNHEY, CDR2 SVGAGI, per germline. CDR3 length: 13 amino acids. After removal of 9 bases from V and 4 bases from J, the junction contained 6 bases not matched to a gene. CDR3 sequence: CASTGTGSYGYTF. For the CDR3, the DNA is TGTGCCAGTACCGGGACAGGGTCCTATGGCTACACCTTC.

The genes are TRBV5-6 and TRBJ1-6, with D unresolved. The CDR3 length is 13 residues. V lost 3 bases and J 8 bases, leaving 9 bases between the germline ends. From germline, CDR1 is SGHDT and CDR2 YYEEEE. The CDR3 here is CASSSRPDSPLHF. CDR3 DNA: TGTGCCAGCAGCTCACGGCCCGATTCACCCCTCCACTTT. Using reference TRBV5-6 and TRBJ1-6 for the parts outside the CDR3, the full variable domain is DAGVTQSPTHLIKTRGQQVTLRCSPKSGHDTVSWYQQALGQGPQFIFQYYEEEERQRGNFPDRFSGHQFPNYSSELNVNALLLGDSALYLCASSSRPDSPLHFGNGTRLTVT.

This sequence joins TRBV18 and TRBJ1-4; the match to TRBD1 covers 7 bases. Germline V gene lookup returns CDR1 KGHSH and CDR2 LQKENI. The CDR3 runs to 16 residues. After removal of 6 bases from V and 5 bases from J, the junction contained 12 bases not matched to a gene. CDR3 DNA: TGTGCCAGCTCCCCGCTTGTGACAGGGAGGAATGAAAAACTGTTTTTT. Protein product: CASSPLVTGRNEKLFF.

The genes are TRBV18 and TRBJ1-1, with D uncertain. CDR1 is KGHSH, CDR2 LQKENI, per germline. The length of the CDR3 is 15 residues. V shed 1 base and J shed 2 bases, with 11 bases lying between them. CDR3 sequence reads: CASSPLNGPNTEAFF. The CDR3 bases are TGTGCCAGCTCACCACTAAATGGACCAAACACTGAAGCTTTCTTT.

This chain uses TRBV19 with TRBJ2-5; D may match TRBD1 or TRBD2 (5 bases each). V lost 5 bases to trimming and J lost 2 bases, with 12 bases between them. Germline assignment: CDR1 LNHDA and CDR2 SQIVND (reference sequence). CDR3 size: 14 residues. CDR3 residues: CASSSGTRQETQYF. The CDR3 nucleotides are TGTGCCAGTAGTTCCGGGACCCGACAAGAGACCCAGTACTTC.

The rearrangement uses TRBV5-1 and TRBJ2-5; D tentatively fits TRBD1 or TRBD2 (5 bases each). This CDR3 contains 16 residues. Per the germline V gene, CDR1 is SGHRS and CDR2 is YFSETQ. V lost 1 base, J lost 3 bases, and 16 bases lay in between. The CDR3 region is CASSLPMGVLEETQYF. CDR3 DNA: TGCGCCAGCAGCTTGCCCATGGGGGTCTTGGAAGAGACCCAGTACTTC.

Points on this clone: Compared with germline, one end of the junction differs, possibly owing to a read error. The chain combines TRBV7-7 with TRBJ2-3; D is perhaps TRBD1 or TRBD2 (5 bases each). This CDR3 spans 13 amino acids. The germline V gene encodes CDR1 SSHAT and CDR2 FNYEAQ (reference sequence). CDR3 region: CASSPLRGDTQYF. DNA of the CDR3: TGTGCTAGCAGCCCTCTGAGGGGAGATACGCAGTATTTT.

V and J are TRBV7-2 and TRBJ2-2; D not certain. The V end lost 7 bases, the J end lost 4 bases, and 16 bases lay between the germline ends. CDR3 length: 15 residues. Germline CDR1 SGHTA, CDR2 FQGNSA. The CDR3 here is CASTGSAGGTGELFF. The CDR3 coding sequence is TGTGCCAGCACCGGGTCGGCAGGCGGCACCGGGGAGCTGTTTTTT.

The chain combines TRBV28 with TRBJ1-5; D uncertain. V was trimmed by 5 bases and J by 0 bases, leaving 14 bases between them. The CDR3 is 16 residues long. Germline CDR1 reads MDHEN; CDR2 reads SYDVKM. This CDR3 reads CASSADATYSNQPQHF. CDR3 coding DNA: TGTGCCAGCAGTGCCGACGCTACCTATAGCAATCAGCCCCAGCATTTT.

The chain couples TRBV4-2 to TRBJ1-4; D gene ambiguous. Trimming removed 0 bases at V and 8 bases at J, with 10 bases between. CDR3 size: 14 residues. The germline gives CDR1 LGHNA, CDR2 YNFKEQ. CDR3 protein: CASSQDLGGEKLFF. Written as DNA, the CDR3 is TGTGCCAGCAGCCAAGATTTGGGAGGAGAAAAACTGTTTTTT.

V and J are TRBV6-1 and TRBJ1-1, with D perhaps TRBD1 (5 bases). The CDR3 is 13 residues long. The germline gives CDR1 MNHNS, CDR2 SASEGT. V was cut by 2 bases and J by 6 bases, with 10 bases left in between. CDR3 sequence (DNA): TGTGCCAGCAGTGAACTGGGACGGGCTGAAGCTTTCTTT. It yields the protein CASSELGRAEAFF.

This sequence joins TRBV5-1 and TRBJ2-7; 7 nucleotides line up with TRBD1. Germline CDR1 reads SGHRS; CDR2 reads YFSETQ. CDR3 length: 15 residues. V trimming: 0 bases; J trimming: 0 bases; junction bases outside the gene matches: 3. The CDR3 coding sequence is TGCGCCAGCAGCTTGGCGGGACAGTACTCCTACGAGCAGTACTTC. Amino acids: CASSLAGQYSYEQYF.

This chain joins TRBV7-6 and TRBJ2-1, with 8 bases aligning to TRBD2. V dropped 2 bases and J dropped 8; count of bases not matched to a gene: 11. The CDR3 length is 16 residues. CDR1 is SGHVS, CDR2 FNYEAQ, per germline. In DNA, the CDR3 is TGTGCCAGCAGCTTACCCAGCGGGAGTGTTAAGGATGAGCAGTTCTTC. Translated, it gives CASSLPSGSVKDEQFF. Full variable domain (outside the CDR3, taken from reference TRBV7-6 and TRBJ2-1): GAGVSQSPRYKVTKRGQDVALRCDPISGHVSLYWYRQALGQGPEFLTYFNYEAQQDKSGLPNDRFSAERPEGSISTLTIQRTEQRDSAMYRCASSLPSGSVKDEQFFGPGTRLTVL.